This TCR beta chain was captured in a study of blood T cell repertoires in COVID-19. Germline CDR1 reads MNHEY; CDR2 reads SVGEGT. This CDR3 region has 15 residues. Trimming shortened V by 1 base and J by 6 bases, and 16 bases separated the two germline ends. The protocol was immunoSEQ multiplex PCR, while the TCRdb copy is restricted to in-frame clones and leaves out a portion. The sample yields 200,000 to 250,000 clones, around nine tenths seen once. Sequenced material: peripheral blood. This sequence joins TRBV6-2 or TRBV6-3 and TRBJ2-7; a possible D gene is TRBD1 (5 bases). This clonotype was sampled from a man between 60 and 75 years old who had recovered from COVID-19. CDR3 sequence reads: CASSYFIPQGTEQYF. CDR3 DNA: TGTGCCAGCAGTTACTTCATCCCGCAGGGTACCGAGCAGTACTTC.